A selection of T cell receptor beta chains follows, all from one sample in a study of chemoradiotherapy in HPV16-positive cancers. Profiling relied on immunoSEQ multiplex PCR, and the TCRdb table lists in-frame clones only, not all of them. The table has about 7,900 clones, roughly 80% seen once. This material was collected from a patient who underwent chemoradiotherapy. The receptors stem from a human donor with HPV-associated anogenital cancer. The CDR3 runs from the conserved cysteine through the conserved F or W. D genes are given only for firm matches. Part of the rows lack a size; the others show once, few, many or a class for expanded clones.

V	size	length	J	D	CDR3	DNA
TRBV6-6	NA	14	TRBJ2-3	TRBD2	CASSYAGGPDTQYF	TGTGCCAGCAGTTATGCGGGGGGGCCGGATACGCAGTATTTT
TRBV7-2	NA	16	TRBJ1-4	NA	CASSLGSPWTNEKLFF	TGTGCCAGCAGCTTAGGGTCCCCTTGGACTAATGAAAAACTGTTTTTT
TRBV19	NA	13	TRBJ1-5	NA	CASSVDGSQPQHF	TGTGCCAGTAGTGTGGACGGTTCTCAGCCCCAGCATTTT
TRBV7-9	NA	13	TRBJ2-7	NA	CASSAHPGYEQYF	TGTGCCAGCAGCGCACACCCGGGGTACGAGCAGTACTTC
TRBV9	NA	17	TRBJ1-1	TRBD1	CASSPHGAGGASTEAFF	TGTGCCAGCAGCCCTCATGGAGCAGGGGGCGCGAGTACTGAAGCTTTCTTT
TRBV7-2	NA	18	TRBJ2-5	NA	CASSFEGVPLVGQETQYF	TGTGCCAGCAGCTTCGAAGGGGTGCCCCTCGTGGGGCAAGAGACCCAGTACTTC
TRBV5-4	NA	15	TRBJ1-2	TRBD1	CASSETGQGIDGYTF	TGTGCCAGCAGCGAAACGGGACAGGGGATAGATGGCTACACCTTC
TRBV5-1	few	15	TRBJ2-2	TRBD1	CASSTGTGQYGELFF	TGCGCCAGCAGCACCGGGACAGGGCAATACGGGGAGCTGTTTTTT
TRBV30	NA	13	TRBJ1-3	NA	CAKGQGSGNTIYF	TGTGCTAAGGGACAAGGCTCTGGAAACACCATATATTTT
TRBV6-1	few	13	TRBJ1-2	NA	CASSEADPASYTF	TGTGCCAGCAGTGAAGCAGATCCCGCGAGCTACACCTTC
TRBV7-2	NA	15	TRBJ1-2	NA	CASSLGLFLGDGYTF	TGTGCCAGCAGCTTAGGACTCTTCCTCGGCGATGGCTACACCTTC
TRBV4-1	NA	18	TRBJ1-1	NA	CASSQASNKGPQNTEAFF	TGCGCCAGCAGCCAAGCGTCCAATAAGGGGCCCCAGAACACTGAAGCTTTCTTT
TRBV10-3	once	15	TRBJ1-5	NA	CAISDGHLSNQPQHF	TGTGCCATCAGTGACGGACACCTTAGCAATCAGCCCCAGCATTTT
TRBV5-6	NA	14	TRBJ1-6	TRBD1	CASSFAGGPSPLHF	TGTGCCAGCAGCTTTGCAGGGGGGCCATCACCCCTCCACTTT
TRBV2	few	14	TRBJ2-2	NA	CASKEPTNTGELFF	TGTGCCAGCAAAGAACCAACGAACACCGGGGAGCTGTTTTTT
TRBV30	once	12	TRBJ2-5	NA	CAWSVGGRAQYF	TGTGCCTGGAGTGTCGGGGGGCGGGCCCAGTACTTC
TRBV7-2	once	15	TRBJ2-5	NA	CASSLEGGSWETQYF	TGTGCCAGCAGCTTAGAAGGTGGCAGCTGGGAGACCCAGTACTTC
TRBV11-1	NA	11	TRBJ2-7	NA	CASSFRGGKYF	TGTGCCAGCAGCTTCAGGGGGGGAAAGTACTTC
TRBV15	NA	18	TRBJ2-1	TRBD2	CATSSGLAGGRAYNEQFF	TGTGCCACCAGTTCCGGACTAGCGGGGGGGCGGGCCTACAATGAGCAGTTCTTC
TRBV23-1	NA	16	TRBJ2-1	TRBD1	CASSQSGTGPYNEQFF	TGCGCCAGCAGTCAGTCCGGGACAGGTCCTTACAATGAGCAGTTCTTC
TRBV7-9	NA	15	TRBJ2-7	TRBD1	CASSFPGGIAYEQYF	TGTGCCAGCAGCTTCCCAGGGGGTATAGCCTACGAGCAGTACTTC
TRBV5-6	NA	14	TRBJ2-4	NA	CASSLRGAKNIQYF	TGTGCCAGCAGCTTGCGAGGGGCCAAAAACATTCAGTACTTC
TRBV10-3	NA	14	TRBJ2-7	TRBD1	CATTSGTESYEQYF	TGTGCCACCACATCCGGGACAGAGTCCTACGAGCAGTACTTC
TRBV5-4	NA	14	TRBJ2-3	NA	CASSLWGASDTQYF	TGTGCCAGCAGCTTGTGGGGAGCTTCAGATACGCAGTATTTT
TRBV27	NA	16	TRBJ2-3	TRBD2	CASSLIGAGGTDTQYF	TGTGCCAGCAGTTTAATAGGAGCGGGAGGGACAGATACGCAGTATTTT
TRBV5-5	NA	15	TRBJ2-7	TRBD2	CASSLAGAGGYEQYF	TGTGCCAGCAGCTTGGCGGGAGCGGGAGGTTACGAGCAGTACTTC
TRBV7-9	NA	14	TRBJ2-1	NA	CASRFSSSYNEQFF	TGTGCCAGCCGTTTTTCGAGCTCCTACAATGAGCAGTTCTTC
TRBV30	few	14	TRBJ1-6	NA	CAWGRVSYNSPLHF	TGTGCCTGGGGCAGGGTCTCCTATAATTCACCCCTCCACTTT
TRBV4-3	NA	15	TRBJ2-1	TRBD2	CASSRVAGSYNEQFF	TGCGCCAGCAGCCGAGTAGCGGGTTCCTACAATGAGCAGTTCTTC
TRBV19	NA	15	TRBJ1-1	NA	CASSYRTGMNTEAFF	TGTGCCAGTAGCTACCGGACGGGAATGAACACTGAAGCTTTCTTT